Below, 17 T cell receptor beta chains from the same sample are listed, as sequenced in a study of blood T cell repertoires in COVID-19. The data were produced by immunoSEQ multiplex PCR, yet TCRdb's version contains in-frame clones alone and is incomplete. This table has 130,000 to 150,000 clones, around 79% appearing once. Material for sequencing was peripheral blood. The receptors stem from a man aged 50 or older with active or convalescent COVID-19.

CDR3 in DNA: TGTGCCAGCTCGACCGGGACTAGTTCCTACGAGCAGTACTTC. Translated, it gives CASSTGTSSYEQYF. The V gene is TRBV18, the J gene TRBJ2-7, with 8 bases that match TRBD2. V lost 6 bases and J lost 1; bases outside the gene matches: 5. This CDR3 spans 14 amino acids. Germline CDR1 reads KGHSH; CDR2 reads LQKENI.

The V call is TRBV10-3, the J call TRBJ2-1; 11 nucleotides align to TRBD2. This CDR3 region has 17 residues. With V trimmed by 5 bases and J by 7 bases, 13 bases remained unmatched. Looked up from germline, CDR1 is ENHRY and CDR2 is SYGVKD. This CDR3 is CAISPTSGSPPPNEQFF. The CDR3 DNA reads TGTGCCATCAGTCCCACTAGCGGGAGCCCCCCTCCGAATGAGCAGTTCTTC.

The V call is TRBV27, the J call TRBJ2-1, with a tentative D call TRBD2 (6 bases). The CDR3 extends over 13 amino acids. Germline loops: CDR1 MNHEY, CDR2 SMNVEV (reference sequence). The CDR3 loop reads CPTDLGSKYEQFF. In nucleotides, the CDR3 is TGTCCAACCGACCTCGGGAGTAAATATGAGCAGTTCTTC.

The chain is built from TRBV9 and TRBJ2-7; 8 positions agree with TRBD2. The CDR3 is 17 amino acids. The germline V gene encodes CDR1 SGDLS and CDR2 YYNGEE. V lost 0 bases and J lost 0; bases outside the gene matches: 8. The CDR3 coding sequence is TGTGCCAGCAGCGTAGGGCTAGCGGGCTTCACCTCCTACGAGCAGTACTTC. The encoded protein is CASSVGLAGFTSYEQYF.

This clone was recorded once. The genes are TRBV15 and TRBJ1-6; 9 nucleotides line up with TRBD1. This CDR3 has 16 amino acids. Germline trimming cut 0 bases from V and 7 bases from J; bases unmatched to any gene: 4. Looked up from germline, CDR1 is LNHNV and CDR2 is YYDKDF (reference sequence). CDR3 sequence (DNA): TGTGCCACCAGCAGAGATCCGGGGACAGGGAATTCACCCCTCCACTTT. Protein: CATSRDPGTGNSPLHF.

The chain employs TRBV5-5 and TRBJ2-1, with 15 bases lining up with TRBD2. Losses at the gene ends were 4 bases for V and 5 bases for J; bases not matched to a gene: 10. The CDR3 consists of 18 residues. Germline V gene lookup returns CDR1 SGHKS and CDR2 YYEKEE (reference sequence). CDR3 protein: CASSQAGTSGRPHNEQFF. The CDR3 DNA is TGTGCCAGCAGCCAAGCCGGGACTAGCGGGAGGCCCCACAATGAGCAGTTCTTC.

The genes are TRBV6-2 or TRBV6-3 and TRBJ1-5; TRBD1 is a possible D gene (5 bases). CDR1 is MNHEY, CDR2 SVGEGT, per germline. This CDR3 comprises 14 residues. V was cut by 7 bases and J by 4 bases, with 14 bases left in between. The CDR3 here is CASIPAGRNQPQHF. DNA of the CDR3: TGTGCCAGCATCCCCGCGGGGCGGAATCAGCCCCAGCATTTT.

The chain couples TRBV15 to TRBJ2-2; TRBD2 matches 9 bases. Germline V gene lookup returns CDR1 LNHNV and CDR2 YYDKDF (reference sequence). Losses at the gene ends were 1 base for V and 4 bases for J; bases not matched to a gene: 1. The CDR3 spans 15 residues. The CDR3 DNA sequence: TGTGCCACCAGCAGAGGGCGGGAGGGCACCGGGGAGCTGTTTTTT. Protein: CATSRGREGTGELFF.

This clone has a handful of counts. The chain carries TRBV19 and TRBJ2-7; tentative D call: TRBD1 (5 bases). The germline V and J ends were trimmed by 3 bases and 2 bases, with 11 bases remaining between them. The V gene's germline CDR1 is LNHDA and CDR2 SQIVND (reference sequence). The CDR3 length is 14 residues. The CDR3 protein is CASSMGPAPYEQYF. The CDR3 coding sequence is TGTGCCAGTAGTATGGGGCCCGCCCCCTACGAGCAGTACTTC.

This chain joins TRBV19 and TRBJ1-5, with D unresolved. The CDR3 runs 13 residues. V was pared by 1 base and J by 9 bases, with 10 bases between. Germline V gene data show CDR1 as LNHDA and CDR2 as SQIVND (reference sequence). The CDR3 DNA follows: TGTGCCAGTAGTATAGCCGCGCGGTCGCCCCAGCATTTT. This gives the protein CASSIAARSPQHF.

CDR3 coding DNA: TGTGCCAGCAGTGGGACAGGGGGGGCCAAAAACATTCAGTACTTC. Amino acid sequence: CASSGTGGAKNIQYF. This chain uses TRBV2 with TRBJ2-4; TRBD1 matches 10 bases. There are 15 residues in the CDR3. Germline V gene lookup returns CDR1 SNHLY and CDR2 FYNNEI. After removal of 4 bases from V and 1 base from J, the junction contained 1 base not matched to a gene. The entire variable domain, with the rest obtained from reference TRBV2 and TRBJ2-4, is as follows: EPEVTQTPSHQVTQMGQEVILRCVPISNHLYFYWYRQILGQKVEFLVSFYNNEISEKSEIFDDQFSVERPDGSNFTLKIRSTKLEDSAMYFCASSGTGGAKNIQYFGAGTRLSVL.

The chain joins TRBV6-5 to TRBJ1-3; D uncertain. The germline CDR1 and CDR2 sequences are MNHEY and SVGAGI. CDR3 length equals 13 residues. The V gene lost 7 bases and the J gene lost 0 bases, with 7 bases spanning the gap. The CDR3: CASNRDSGNTIYF. The CDR3 DNA follows: TGTGCCAGCAATCGGGACTCTGGAAACACCATATATTTT.

J is TRBJ1-5 and V is TRBV28; maybe TRBD1 (5 bases). From germline, CDR1 is MDHEN and CDR2 SYDVKM. The CDR3 sequence is 16 residues long. Trimming shortened V by 3 bases and J by 0 bases, and 12 bases separated the two germline ends. The CDR3 DNA is TGTGCCAGCAGTTTTGTAGGGGCGGATAGCAATCAGCCCCAGCATTTT. Residues: CASSFVGADSNQPQHF.

V and J are TRBV18 and TRBJ2-7; 8 nucleotides match TRBD1. This CDR3 contains 15 residues. Germline CDR1 reads KGHSH; CDR2 reads LQKENI. The junction had 7 bases not matched to a gene; V was cut back by 1 base and J by 5 bases. CDR3 residues: CASSPLLAGGDEQYF. The CDR3, as DNA: TGTGCCAGCTCACCACTATTAGCAGGGGGCGACGAGCAGTACTTC.

Written as DNA, the CDR3 is TGTGCCACCAGTGATTTGGGGGGGTTTGAAGCTTTCTTT. Protein product: CATSDLGGFEAFF. This sequence joins TRBV24-1 and TRBJ1-1; D is possibly TRBD1 (5 bases). This CDR3 comprises 13 residues. Per germline, CDR1 KGHDR and CDR2 SFDVKD. V was shortened by 0 bases and J by 7 bases, with 8 bases between the two germline ends.

This chain uses TRBV4-1 with TRBJ1-2; 7 positions agree with TRBD1. V lost 4 bases and J lost 4; bases outside the gene matches: 6. This CDR3 is 14 amino acids long. Per germline, CDR1 MGHRA and CDR2 YSYEKL. CDR3 sequence: CASSRPGTVYGYTF. CDR3 sequence (DNA): TGCGCCAGCAGCCGACCCGGGACAGTCTATGGCTACACCTTC.

V and J are TRBV10-1 and TRBJ2-3, with TRBD2 matching over 8 bases. This CDR3 is 16 amino acids long. The V segment lost 3 bases and the J segment 2 bases; nucleotides outside the gene matches: 7. Germline V gene sequence: CDR1 WNHNN, CDR2 SYGVQD (reference sequence). The CDR3 sequence is CASSDSISGNTDTQYF. For the CDR3, the DNA is TGCGCCAGCAGTGATAGTATTAGCGGGAACACAGATACGCAGTATTTT.